This T cell receptor (beta chain) was found in a study of blood T cell repertoires in COVID-19. Study overall: Some COVID-19 samples were acute and others convalescent; all came from the United States, Italy and Spain. PBMCs, B-cell-depleted T cells, or T cells were the source of the cDNA or gDNA that made up the material.

CDR1 LGHNA and CDR2 YSLEER come from the germline V gene. Trimming pared 3 bases from V and 3 bases from J, leaving 9 bases between. The CDR3 is made up of 13 amino acids. In the study's own analysis: Nucleated cell counts were estimated from reference gene primer amplification. Sequencing used immunoSEQ multiplex PCR; TCRdb keeps in-frame clones, though not all of them. Clonal size and the V and J genes are those of that table, whereas D and trimming came from the DNA. Of around 340,000 clones in the sample, around 82% were seen once. The chain uses TRBV4-3 and TRBJ2-7; tentative D call: TRBD1 (5 bases). This clonotype was sampled from a man aged 25-45 years with active or convalescent COVID-19. Material: peripheral blood. The CDR3 DNA sequence: TGCGCCAGCAGCCAGGCAGGGCACTACGAGCAGTACTTC. This codes for CASSQAGHYEQYF.